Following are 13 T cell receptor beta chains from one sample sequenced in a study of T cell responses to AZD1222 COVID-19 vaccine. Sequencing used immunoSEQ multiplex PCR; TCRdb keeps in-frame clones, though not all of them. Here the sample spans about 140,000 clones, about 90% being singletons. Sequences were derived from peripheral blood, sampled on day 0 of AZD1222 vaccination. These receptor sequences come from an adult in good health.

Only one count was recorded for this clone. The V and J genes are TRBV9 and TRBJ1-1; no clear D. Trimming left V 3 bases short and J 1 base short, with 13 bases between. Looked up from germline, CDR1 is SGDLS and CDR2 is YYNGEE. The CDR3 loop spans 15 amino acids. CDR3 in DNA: TGTGCCAGCAGCGCACATAACGACGGGAACACTGAAGCTTTCTTT. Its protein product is CASSAHNDGNTEAFF.

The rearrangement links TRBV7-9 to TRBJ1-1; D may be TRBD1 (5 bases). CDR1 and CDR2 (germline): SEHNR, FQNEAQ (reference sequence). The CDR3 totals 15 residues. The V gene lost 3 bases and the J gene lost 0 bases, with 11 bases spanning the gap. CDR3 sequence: CASSFRGEVNTEAFF. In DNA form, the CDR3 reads TGTGCCAGCAGCTTTAGAGGGGAGGTGAACACTGAAGCTTTCTTT.

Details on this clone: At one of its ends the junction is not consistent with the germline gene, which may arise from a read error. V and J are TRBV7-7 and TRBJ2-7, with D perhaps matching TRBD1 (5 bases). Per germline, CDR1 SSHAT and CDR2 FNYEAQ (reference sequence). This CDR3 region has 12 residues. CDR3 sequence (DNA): TGTGCTAGCAGCTCCCAGGGCGGCGAGCAGTACTTC. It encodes CASSSQGGEQYF.

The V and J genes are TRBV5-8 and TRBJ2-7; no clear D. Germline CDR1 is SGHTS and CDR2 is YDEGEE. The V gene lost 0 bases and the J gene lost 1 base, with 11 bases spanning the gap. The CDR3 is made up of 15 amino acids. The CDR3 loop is CASSLERADSYEQYF. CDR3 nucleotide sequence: TGTGCCAGCAGCTTGGAACGGGCTGATTCCTACGAGCAGTACTTC.

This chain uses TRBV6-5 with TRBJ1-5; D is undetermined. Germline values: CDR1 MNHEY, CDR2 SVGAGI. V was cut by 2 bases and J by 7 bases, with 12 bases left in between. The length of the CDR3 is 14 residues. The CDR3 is CASSYDDKKQPQHF. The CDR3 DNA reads TGTGCCAGCAGTTACGACGACAAAAAACAGCCCCAGCATTTT.

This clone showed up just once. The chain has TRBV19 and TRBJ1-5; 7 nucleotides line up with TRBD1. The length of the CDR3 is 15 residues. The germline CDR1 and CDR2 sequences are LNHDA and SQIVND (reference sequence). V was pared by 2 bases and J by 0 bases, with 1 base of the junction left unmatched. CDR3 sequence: CASSIQGGSNQPQHF. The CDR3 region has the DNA TGTGCCAGTAGTATACAGGGGGGTAGCAATCAGCCCCAGCATTTT. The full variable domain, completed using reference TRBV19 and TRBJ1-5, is DGGITQSPKYLFRKEGQNVTLSCEQNLNHDAMYWYRQDPGQGLRLIYYSQIVNDFQKGDIAEGYSVSREKKESFPLTVTSAQKNPTAFYLCASSIQGGSNQPQHFGDGTRLSIL.

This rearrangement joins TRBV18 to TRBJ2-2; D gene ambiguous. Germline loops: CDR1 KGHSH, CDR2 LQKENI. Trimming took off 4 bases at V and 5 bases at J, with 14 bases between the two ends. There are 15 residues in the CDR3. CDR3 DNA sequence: TGTGCCAGCTCACAAGGGCCGGTTGGAACCGGGGAGCTGTTTTTT. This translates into CASSQGPVGTGELFF.

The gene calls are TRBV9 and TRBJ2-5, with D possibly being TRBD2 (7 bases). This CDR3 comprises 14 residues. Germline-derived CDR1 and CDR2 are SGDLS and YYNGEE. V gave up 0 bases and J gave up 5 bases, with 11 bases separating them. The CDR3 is CASSVAGGLETQYF. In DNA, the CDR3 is TGTGCCAGCAGCGTAGCGGGGGGCCTGGAGACCCAGTACTTC.

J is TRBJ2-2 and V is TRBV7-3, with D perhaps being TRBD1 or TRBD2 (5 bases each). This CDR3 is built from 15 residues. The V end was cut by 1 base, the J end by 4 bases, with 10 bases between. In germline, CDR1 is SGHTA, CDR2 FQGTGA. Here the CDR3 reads CASSLMAGSTGELFF. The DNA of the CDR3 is TGTGCCAGCAGCTTAATGGCAGGGAGCACCGGGGAGCTGTTTTTT.

CDR3 nucleotides: TGTGCCAGCAGCTTAGCGGACGAACGAGAAAAACTGTTTTTT. The encoded protein is CASSLADEREKLFF. The chain is built from TRBV7-9 and TRBJ1-4; D remains ambiguous. V gave up 0 bases and J gave up 8 bases, with 10 bases separating them. In germline, CDR1 is SEHNR, CDR2 FQNEAQ (reference sequence). The CDR3 has 14 amino acids.

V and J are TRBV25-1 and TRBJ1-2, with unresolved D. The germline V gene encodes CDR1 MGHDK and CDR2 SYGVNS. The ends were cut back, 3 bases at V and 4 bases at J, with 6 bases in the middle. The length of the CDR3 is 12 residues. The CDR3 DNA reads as TGTGCCAGCAGTGACTACAGCTATGGCTACACCTTC. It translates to CASSDYSYGYTF.

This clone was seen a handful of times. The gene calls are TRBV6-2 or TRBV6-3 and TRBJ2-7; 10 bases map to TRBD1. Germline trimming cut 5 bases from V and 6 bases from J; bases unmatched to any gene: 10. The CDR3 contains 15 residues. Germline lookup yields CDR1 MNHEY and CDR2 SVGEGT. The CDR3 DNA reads TGTGCCAGCAGTAGAATAAGGGGGACAGGGGCCGAGCAGTACTTC. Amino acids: CASSRIRGTGAEQYF.

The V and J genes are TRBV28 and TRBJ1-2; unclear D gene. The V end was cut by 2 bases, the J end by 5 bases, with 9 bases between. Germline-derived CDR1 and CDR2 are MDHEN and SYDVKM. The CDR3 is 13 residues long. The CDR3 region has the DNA TGTGCCAGCAGTTTAGAGTTCCGTTATGGCTACACCTTC. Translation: CASSLEFRYGYTF.